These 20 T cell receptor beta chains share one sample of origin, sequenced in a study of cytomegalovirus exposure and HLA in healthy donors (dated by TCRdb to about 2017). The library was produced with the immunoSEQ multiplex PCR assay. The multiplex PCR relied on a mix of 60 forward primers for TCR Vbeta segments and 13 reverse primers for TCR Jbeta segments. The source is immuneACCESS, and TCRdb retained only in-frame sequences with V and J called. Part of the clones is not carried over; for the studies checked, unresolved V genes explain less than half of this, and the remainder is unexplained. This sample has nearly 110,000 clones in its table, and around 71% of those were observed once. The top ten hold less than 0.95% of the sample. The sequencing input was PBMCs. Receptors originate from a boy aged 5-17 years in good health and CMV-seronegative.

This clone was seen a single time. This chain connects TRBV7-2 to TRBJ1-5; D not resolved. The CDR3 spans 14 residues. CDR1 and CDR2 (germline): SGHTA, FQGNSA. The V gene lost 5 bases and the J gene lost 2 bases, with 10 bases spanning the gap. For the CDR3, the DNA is TGTGCCAGCAGCGCCGAGAGGGGCAATCAGCCCCAGCATTTT. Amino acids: CASSAERGNQPQHF. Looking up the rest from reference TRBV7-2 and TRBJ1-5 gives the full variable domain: GAGVSQSPSNKVTEKGKDVELRCDPISGHTALYWYRQSLGQGLEFLIYFQGNSAPDKSGLPSDRFSAERTGGSVSTLTIQRTQQEDSAVYLCASSAERGNQPQHFGDGTRLSIL.

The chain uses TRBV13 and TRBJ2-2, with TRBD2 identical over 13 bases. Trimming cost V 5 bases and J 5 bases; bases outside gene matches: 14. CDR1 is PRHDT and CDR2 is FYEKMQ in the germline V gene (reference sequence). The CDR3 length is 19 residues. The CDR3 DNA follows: TGTGCCAGCAGCCTAAGGACTAGCGGGGGCCGGAGGTCGACCGGGGAGCTGTTTTTT. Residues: CASSLRTSGGRRSTGELFF.

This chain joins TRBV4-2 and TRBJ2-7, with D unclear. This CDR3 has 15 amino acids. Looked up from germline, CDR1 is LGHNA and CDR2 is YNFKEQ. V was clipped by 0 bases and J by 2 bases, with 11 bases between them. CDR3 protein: CASSQDRTIAYEQYF. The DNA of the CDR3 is TGTGCCAGCAGCCAAGATCGTACTATCGCCTACGAGCAGTACTTC.

CDR3 residues: CASSLTGQPSNYGYTF. CDR3 coding DNA: TGTGCCAGCAGTCTCACCGGACAGCCTTCTAACTATGGCTACACCTTC. The chain uses TRBV27 and TRBJ1-2; maybe TRBD1 (6 bases). In germline, CDR1 is MNHEY, CDR2 SMNVEV (reference sequence). V was shortened by 5 bases and J by 0 bases, with 16 bases between the two germline ends. The length of the CDR3 is 16 residues.

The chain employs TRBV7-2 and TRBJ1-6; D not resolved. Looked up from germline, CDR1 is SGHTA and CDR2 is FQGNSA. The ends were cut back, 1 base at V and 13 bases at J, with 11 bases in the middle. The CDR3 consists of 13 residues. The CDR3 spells CASSLDRSPPLHF. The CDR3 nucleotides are TGTGCCAGCAGCTTAGATCGCAGTCCCCCCCTCCACTTT. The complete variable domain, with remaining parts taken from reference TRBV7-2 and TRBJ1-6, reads GAGVSQSPSNKVTEKGKDVELRCDPISGHTALYWYRQSLGQGLEFLIYFQGNSAPDKSGLPSDRFSAERTGGSVSTLTIQRTQQEDSAVYLCASSLDRSPPLHFGNGTRLTVT.

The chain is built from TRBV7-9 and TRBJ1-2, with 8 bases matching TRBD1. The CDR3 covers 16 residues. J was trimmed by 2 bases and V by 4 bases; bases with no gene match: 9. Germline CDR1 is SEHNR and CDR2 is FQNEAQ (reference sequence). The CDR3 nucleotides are TGTGCCAGCAGCTCGTCAAGGACAGGGCGGAACTATGGCTACACCTTC. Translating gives CASSSSRTGRNYGYTF.

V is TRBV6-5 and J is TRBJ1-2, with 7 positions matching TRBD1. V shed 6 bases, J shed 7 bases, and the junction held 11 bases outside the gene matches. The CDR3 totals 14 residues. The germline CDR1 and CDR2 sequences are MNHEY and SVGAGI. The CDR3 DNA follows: TGTGCCAGCAGGGAAACGGGACAGCTCTTTGGCTACACCTTC. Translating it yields CASRETGQLFGYTF.

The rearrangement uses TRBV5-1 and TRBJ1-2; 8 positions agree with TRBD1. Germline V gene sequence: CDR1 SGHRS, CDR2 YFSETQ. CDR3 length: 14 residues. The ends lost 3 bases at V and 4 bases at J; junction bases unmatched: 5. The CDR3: CASSSTTGVYGYTF. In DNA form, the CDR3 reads TGCGCCAGCAGCTCGACGACAGGGGTCTATGGCTACACCTTC.

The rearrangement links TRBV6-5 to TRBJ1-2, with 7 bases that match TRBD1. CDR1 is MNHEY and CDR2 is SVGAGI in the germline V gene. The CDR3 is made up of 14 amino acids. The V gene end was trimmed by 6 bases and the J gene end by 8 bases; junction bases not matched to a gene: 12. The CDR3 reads CASSRSGTAGGYTF. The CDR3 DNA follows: TGTGCCAGCAGCCGCTCCGGGACAGCCGGCGGCTACACCTTC.

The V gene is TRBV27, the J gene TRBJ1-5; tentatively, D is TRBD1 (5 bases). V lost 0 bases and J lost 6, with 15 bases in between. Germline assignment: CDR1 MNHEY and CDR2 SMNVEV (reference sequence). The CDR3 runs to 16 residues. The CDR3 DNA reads TGTGCCAGCAGTTTATCGGCGTCTTGGGGGGGTCAGCCCCAGCATTTT. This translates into CASSLSASWGGQPQHF.

CDR3 amino acids: CASSVRGNEQYF. For the CDR3, the DNA is TGTGCCAGCAGCGTAAGGGGGAACGAGCAGTACTTC. The V gene is TRBV9, the J gene TRBJ2-7; D possibly corresponds to TRBD1 (6 bases). CDR1 is SGDLS, CDR2 YYNGEE, per germline. This CDR3 contains 12 residues. V lost 1 base to trimming and J lost 5 bases, with 7 bases between them.

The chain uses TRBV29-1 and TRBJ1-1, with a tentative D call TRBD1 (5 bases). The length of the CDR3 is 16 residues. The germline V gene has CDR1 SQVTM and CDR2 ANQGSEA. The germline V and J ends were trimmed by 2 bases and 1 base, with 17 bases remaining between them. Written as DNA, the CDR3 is TGCAGCGTTGAACTCCTGGCAGGGAAGAAGAACACTGAAGCTTTCTTT. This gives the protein CSVELLAGKKNTEAFF.

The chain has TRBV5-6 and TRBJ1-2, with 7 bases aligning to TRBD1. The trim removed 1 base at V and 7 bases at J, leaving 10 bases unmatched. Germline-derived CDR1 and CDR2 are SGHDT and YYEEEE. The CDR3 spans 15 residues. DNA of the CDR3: TGTGCCAGCAGCTTGCTAGGAGGGGGCGGACGTGGCTACACCTTC. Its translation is CASSLLGGGGRGYTF.

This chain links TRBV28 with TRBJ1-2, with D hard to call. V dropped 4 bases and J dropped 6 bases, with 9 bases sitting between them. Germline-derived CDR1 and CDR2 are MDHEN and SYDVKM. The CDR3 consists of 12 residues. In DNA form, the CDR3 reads TGTGCCAGCAGTTCGAGGGCGGATGGCTACACCTTC. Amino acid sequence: CASSSRADGYTF.

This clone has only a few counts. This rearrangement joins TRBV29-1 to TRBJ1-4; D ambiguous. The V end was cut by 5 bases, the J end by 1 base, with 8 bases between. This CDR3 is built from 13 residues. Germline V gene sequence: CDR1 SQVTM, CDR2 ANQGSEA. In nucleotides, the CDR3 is TGCAGCGTTAGACTGCTAACTAATGAAAAACTGTTTTTT. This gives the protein CSVRLLTNEKLFF.

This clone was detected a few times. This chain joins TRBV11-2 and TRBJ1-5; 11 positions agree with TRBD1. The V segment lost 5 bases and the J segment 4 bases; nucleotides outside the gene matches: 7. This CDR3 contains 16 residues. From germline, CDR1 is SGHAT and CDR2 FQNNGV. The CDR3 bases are TGTGCCAGCAGCCTAACCGGGACAGGGGGGAATCAGCCCCAGCATTTT. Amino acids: CASSLTGTGGNQPQHF.

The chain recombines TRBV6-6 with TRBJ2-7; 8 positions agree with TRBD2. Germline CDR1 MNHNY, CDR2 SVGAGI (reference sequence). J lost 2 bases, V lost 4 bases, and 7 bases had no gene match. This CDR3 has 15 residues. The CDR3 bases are TGTGCCAGCAGTTCCCCACAGCGGGGGACCTACGAGCAGTACTTC. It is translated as CASSSPQRGTYEQYF.

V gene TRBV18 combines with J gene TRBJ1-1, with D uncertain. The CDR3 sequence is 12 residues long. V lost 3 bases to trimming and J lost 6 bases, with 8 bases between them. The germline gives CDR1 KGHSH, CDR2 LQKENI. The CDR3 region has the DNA TGTGCCAGCTCACCGGGAGGGCCTGAAGCTTTCTTT. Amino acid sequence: CASSPGGPEAFF.

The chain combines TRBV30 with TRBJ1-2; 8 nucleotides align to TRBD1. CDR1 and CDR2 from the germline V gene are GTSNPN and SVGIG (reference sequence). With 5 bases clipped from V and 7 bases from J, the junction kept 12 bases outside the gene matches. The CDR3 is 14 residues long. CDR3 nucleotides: TGTGCCTGGGGGATTGGACAGGGAAGGTTTGGCTACACCTTC. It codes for CAWGIGQGRFGYTF.

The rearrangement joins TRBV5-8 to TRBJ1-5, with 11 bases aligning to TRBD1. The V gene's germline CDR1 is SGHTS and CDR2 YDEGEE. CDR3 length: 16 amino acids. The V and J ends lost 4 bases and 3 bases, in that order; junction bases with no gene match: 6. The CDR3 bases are TGTGCCAGCAGCCGTGGACAGGGGGCTTACAATCAGCCCCAGCATTTT. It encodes CASSRGQGAYNQPQHF. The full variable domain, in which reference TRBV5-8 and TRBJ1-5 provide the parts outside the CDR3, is EAGVTQSPTHLIKTRGQQATLRCSPISGHTSVYWYQQALGLGLQFLLWYDEGEERNRGNFPPRFSGRQFPNYSSELNVNALELEDSALYLCASSRGQGAYNQPQHFGDGTRLSIL.